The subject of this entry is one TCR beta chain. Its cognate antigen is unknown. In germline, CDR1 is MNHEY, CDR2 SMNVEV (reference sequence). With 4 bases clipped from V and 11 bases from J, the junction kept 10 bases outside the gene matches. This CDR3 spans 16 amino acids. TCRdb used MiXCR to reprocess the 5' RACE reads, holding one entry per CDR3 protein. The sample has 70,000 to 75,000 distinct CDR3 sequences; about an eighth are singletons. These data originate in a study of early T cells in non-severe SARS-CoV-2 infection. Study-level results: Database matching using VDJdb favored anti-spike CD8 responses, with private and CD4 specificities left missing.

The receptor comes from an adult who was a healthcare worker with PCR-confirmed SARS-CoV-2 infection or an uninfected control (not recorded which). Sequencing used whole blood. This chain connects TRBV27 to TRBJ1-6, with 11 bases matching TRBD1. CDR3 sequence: CASSSFRTGGTAPLHF. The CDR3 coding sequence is TGTGCCAGCAGTTCATTCCGGACAGGGGGCACGGCACCCCTCCACTTT.